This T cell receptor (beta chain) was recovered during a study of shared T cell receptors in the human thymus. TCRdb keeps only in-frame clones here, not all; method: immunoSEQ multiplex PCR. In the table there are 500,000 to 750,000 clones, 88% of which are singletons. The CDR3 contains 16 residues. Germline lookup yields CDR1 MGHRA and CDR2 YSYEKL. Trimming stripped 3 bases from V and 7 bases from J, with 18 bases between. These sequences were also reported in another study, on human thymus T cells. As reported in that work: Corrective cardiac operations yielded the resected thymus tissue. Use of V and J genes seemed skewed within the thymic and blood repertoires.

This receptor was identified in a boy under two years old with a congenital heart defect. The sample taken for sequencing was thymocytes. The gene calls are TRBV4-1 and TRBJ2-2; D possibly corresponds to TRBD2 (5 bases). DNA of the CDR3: TGCGCCAGCAGCCAGTTTATGCGCGGGTCGGGCGGGGAGCTGTTTTTT. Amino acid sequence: CASSQFMRGSGGELFF.